This T cell receptor beta chain was observed in a study of shared clonotypes between healthy human individuals. In the study overall: The study enrolled a couple of women and three men aged 18 to 49.

Germline V CDR1 and CDR2: MGHDK, SYGVNS. With 4 bases removed from V and 3 bases from J, the gap between germline ends came to 12 bases. This CDR3 has 14 amino acids. Naive-designated CD8 cells lacked CD45RO, were positively enriched for CCR7, and omitted terminally differentiated effector memory CD45RA+ cells. Repertoires were generated with immunoSEQ multiplex PCR, while TCRdb's copy carries only in-frame clones and drops some. The repertoire holds roughly 2.1 million clones, 85% to 95% seen once, with approximately 1.7% in the top ten. This receptor was identified in a man aged 18 to 29 in good health. Some clones in this sample may be carry-over from other donors' samples. The chain joins TRBV25-1 to TRBJ1-2; D unclear. Sample: naive CD8+ T cells from PBMCs. Written as DNA, the CDR3 is TGTGCCAGCAGTGGGCAGGAGATTTACTATGGCTACACCTTC. This codes for CASSGQEIYYGYTF.